This record looks at one TCR beta chain sequence and its context. Its antigen is still unknown. The data were taken from a study of beta chain features in type 1 diabetes. Findings and caveats of the study: Moderate but significant shortening of TCRB CDR3s was recorded in all four CD4+ subsets from Type 1 diabetes patients. Across patients, naive, central memory and Treg TCRB repertoires exhibited apparently greater similarity than was observed across healthy donors.

Every bit of the isolated RNA underwent reverse transcription, so sequencing read expressed TCRB transcripts. Deep immunoSEQ sequencing covered naive, central memory and regulatory T cell samples. Sequencing was performed with immunoSEQ multiplex PCR; in TCRdb, only in-frame clones are kept and a portion is missing. The sample has a few hundred thousand clones, less than 15% seen once; the top ten hold nearly 0.015%. The authors obtained over 95% purity in all sorted populations. This CDR3 is built from 14 residues. The gene calls are TRBV1 and TRBJ2-1; the table's D call of TRBD1 was not tested on the DNA. TRBV1 is a pseudogene segment. Sequencing was carried out using naive CD4+ T cells from blood. The sequence was obtained from a woman aged 18-35 years with type 1 diabetes. CDR3 protein: CTSSHFGPHDEQFF. In DNA form, the CDR3 reads TGCACCAGCAGTCATTTTGGGCCCCATGATGAGCAGTTCTTC.